This T cell receptor beta chain stems from a study of T cell changes during pregnancy in multiple sclerosis. This clone has more than one count but fewer than ten. Generated by immunoSEQ multiplex PCR, the TCRdb table keeps only in-frame clones and is missing some. The sample records about 59,000 clones, 80% to 95% being singletons. The sequence derives from a female donor in good health, enrolled as a control in a pregnancy study. The sequences come from peripheral blood, collected in the third trimester of pregnancy.

The CDR3 here is CAWRRDRVNTGELFF. CDR3 DNA: TGTGCCTGGAGAAGGGACAGGGTAAACACCGGGGAGCTGTTTTTT. The chain employs TRBV30 and TRBJ2-2, with TRBD1 identical over 9 bases. The CDR3 contains 15 residues. The V gene's germline CDR1 is GTSNPN and CDR2 SVGIG (reference sequence). After removal of 3 bases from V and 2 bases from J, the junction contained 4 bases not matched to a gene.